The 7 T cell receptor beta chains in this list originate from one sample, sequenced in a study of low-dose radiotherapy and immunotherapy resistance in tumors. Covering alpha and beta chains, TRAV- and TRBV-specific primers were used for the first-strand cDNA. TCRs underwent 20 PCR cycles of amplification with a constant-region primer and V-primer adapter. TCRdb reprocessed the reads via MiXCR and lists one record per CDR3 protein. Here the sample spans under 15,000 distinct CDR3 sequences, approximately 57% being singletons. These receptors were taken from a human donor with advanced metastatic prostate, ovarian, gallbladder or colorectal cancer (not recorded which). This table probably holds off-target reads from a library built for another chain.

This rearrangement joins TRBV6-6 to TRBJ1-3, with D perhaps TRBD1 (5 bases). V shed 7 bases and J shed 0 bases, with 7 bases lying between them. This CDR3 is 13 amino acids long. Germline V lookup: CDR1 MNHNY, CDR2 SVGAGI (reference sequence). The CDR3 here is CASKGSSGNTIYF. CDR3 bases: TGTGCCAGCAAGGGGAGCTCTGGAAACACCATATATTTT.

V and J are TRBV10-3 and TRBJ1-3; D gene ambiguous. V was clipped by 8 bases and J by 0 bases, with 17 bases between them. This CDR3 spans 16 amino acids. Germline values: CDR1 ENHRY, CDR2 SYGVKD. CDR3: CAIHRREGVSGNTIYF. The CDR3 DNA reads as TGTGCCATCCACCGCCGGGAGGGAGTCTCTGGAAACACCATATATTTT.

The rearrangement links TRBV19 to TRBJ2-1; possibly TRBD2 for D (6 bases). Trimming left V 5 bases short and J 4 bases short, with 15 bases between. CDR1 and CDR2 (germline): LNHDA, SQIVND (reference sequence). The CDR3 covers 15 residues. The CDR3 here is CASSVSSVVYNEQFF. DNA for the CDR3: TGTGCCAGTAGTGTCTCTAGCGTAGTGTACAATGAGCAGTTCTTC.

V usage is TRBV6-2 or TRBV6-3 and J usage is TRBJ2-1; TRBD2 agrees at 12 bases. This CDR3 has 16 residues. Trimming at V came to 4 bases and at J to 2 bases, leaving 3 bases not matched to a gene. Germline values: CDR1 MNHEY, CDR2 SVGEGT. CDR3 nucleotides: TGTGCCAGCAGTTGGTGGACTAGCGGGACCTACAATGAGCAGTTCTTC. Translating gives CASSWWTSGTYNEQFF.

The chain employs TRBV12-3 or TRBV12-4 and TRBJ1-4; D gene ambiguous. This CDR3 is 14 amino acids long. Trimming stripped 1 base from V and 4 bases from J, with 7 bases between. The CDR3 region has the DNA TGTGCCAGCAGTTTAGTGGCCTATAATGAAAAACTGTTTTTT. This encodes CASSLVAYNEKLFF.

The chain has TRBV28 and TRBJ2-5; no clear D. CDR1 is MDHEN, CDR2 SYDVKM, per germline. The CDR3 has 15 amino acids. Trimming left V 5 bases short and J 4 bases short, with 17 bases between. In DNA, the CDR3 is TGTGCCAGCAGTGAACGCGACCAAGACACAGAGACCCAGTACTTC. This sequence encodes CASSERDQDTETQYF. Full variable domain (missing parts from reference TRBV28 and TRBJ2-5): DVKVTQSSRYLVKRTGEKVFLECVQDMDHENMFWYRQDPGLGLRLIYFSYDVKMKEKGDIPEGYSVSREKKERFSLILESASTNQTSMYLCASSERDQDTETQYFGPGTRLLVL.

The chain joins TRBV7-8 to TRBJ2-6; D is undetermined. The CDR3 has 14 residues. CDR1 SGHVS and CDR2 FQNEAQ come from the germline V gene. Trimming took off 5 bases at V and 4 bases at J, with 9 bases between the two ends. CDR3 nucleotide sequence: TGTGCCAGCAGCACAAGATCAGGGGCCAACGTCCTGACTTTC. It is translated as CASSTRSGANVLTF.